This is a list of T cell receptor beta chains from one sample in a study of blood T cell repertoires in COVID-19. Generated by immunoSEQ multiplex PCR, the TCRdb table keeps only in-frame clones and is missing some. The repertoire includes around 130,000 clones, less than 90% of them detected once, and about 18% sits in the top ten. Sequenced input: PBMCs or T cells enriched from blood (not recorded which). Every receptor here comes from a man aged 30 to 39 who had recovered from COVID-19. Both conserved end residues are part of each CDR3. D genes are given only for firm matches. Not all rows give a size; the values are once, few, many and, for expanded clones, a class.

>TRBJ2-5|TRBD1|TRBV6-5|.
CASRSGQAGETQYF
TGTGCCAGCAGGAGCGGACAGGCTGGGGAGACCCAGTACTTC
>TRBJ1-6|.|TRBV5-1|.
CASSSFDRNNSPLHF
TGCGCCAGCAGCTCGTTCGACAGAAATAATTCACCCCTCCACTTT
>TRBJ1-1|TRBD1|TRBV5-4|once
CASSLVNPGTGGTEAFF
TGTGCCAGCAGCTTGGTTAACCCCGGGACAGGCGGAACTGAAGCTTTCTTT
>TRBJ1-5|.|TRBV5-1|.
CASSLEGGGNQPQHF
TGCGCCAGCAGCTTGGAAGGGGGTGGCAATCAGCCCCAGCATTTT
>TRBJ1-2|.|TRBV5-4|.
CASSLAVGVGTF
.
>TRBJ2-1|.|TRBV5-1|.
CASSSPAGPYNEQFF
TGCGCCAGCAGCTCGCCAGCGGGTCCTTACAATGAGCAGTTCTTC
>TRBJ2-2|TRBD2|TRBV6-5|.
CASSLAGGNTGELFF
TGTGCCAGCAGTCTAGCGGGGGGCAACACCGGGGAGCTGTTTTTT
>TRBJ2-6|TRBD1|TRBV10-3|.
CAISEWGQGGAGANVLTF
TGTGCCATCAGTGAGTGGGGACAGGGTGGCGCTGGGGCCAACGTCCTGACTTTC
>TRBJ1-2|.|TRBV3-1/TRBV3-2|.
CASSDVRDTSNYGYTF
TGTGCCAGCAGCGACGTTAGGGACACCTCTAACTATGGCTACACCTTC
>TRBJ2-7|TRBD1|TRBV27|.
CASSLDRDHEQYF
TGTGCCAGCAGTTTAGACAGGGACCACGAGCAGTACTTC
>TRBJ2-7|.|TRBV24-1|.
CAHVDRSYEQYF
TGTGCCCACGTCGACAGATCCTACGAGCAGTACTTC
>TRBJ2-7|TRBD2|TRBV3-1/TRBV3-2|.
CASSRTSGDSYEQYF
TGTGCCAGCAGCCGGACTAGCGGGGACTCCTACGAGCAGTACTTC
>TRBJ2-7|TRBD2|TRBV2|.
CASTTTSGRFAGSYEQYF
TGTGCCAGCACTACGACTAGCGGGAGGTTTGCGGGTTCCTACGAGCAGTACTTC
>TRBJ1-2|TRBD1|TRBV12-5|.
CASGTGQGENYGYTF
TGTGCTAGTGGTACTGGACAGGGCGAGAACTATGGCTACACCTTC
>TRBJ1-3|.|TRBV7-9|.
CASSLAGANTIYF
TGTGCCAGCAGCTTGGCAGGGGCAAACACCATATATTTT
>TRBJ2-1|.|TRBV3-1/TRBV3-2|once
CASSPRLDGEQFF
TGTGCCAGCAGCCCCAGACTAGATGGTGAGCAGTTCTTC
>TRBJ1-2|TRBD1|TRBV14|.
CASSPGQHGYTF
TGTGCCAGCAGCCCGGGACAGCATGGCTACACCTTC
>TRBJ1-2|TRBD1|TRBV27|once
CASSTSGTGYGYTF
TGTGCCAGCAGTACCTCCGGGACAGGGTATGGCTACACCTTC
>TRBJ1-1|.|TRBV5-8|.
CASSLGGFHGSTEAFF
TGTGCCAGCAGCTTGGGAGGCTTTCATGGAAGCACTGAAGCTTTCTTT
>TRBJ2-3|.|TRBV5-1|.
CASSPRDSTDTQYF
TGCGCCAGCAGCCCCCGGGACTCCACAGATACGCAGTATTTT